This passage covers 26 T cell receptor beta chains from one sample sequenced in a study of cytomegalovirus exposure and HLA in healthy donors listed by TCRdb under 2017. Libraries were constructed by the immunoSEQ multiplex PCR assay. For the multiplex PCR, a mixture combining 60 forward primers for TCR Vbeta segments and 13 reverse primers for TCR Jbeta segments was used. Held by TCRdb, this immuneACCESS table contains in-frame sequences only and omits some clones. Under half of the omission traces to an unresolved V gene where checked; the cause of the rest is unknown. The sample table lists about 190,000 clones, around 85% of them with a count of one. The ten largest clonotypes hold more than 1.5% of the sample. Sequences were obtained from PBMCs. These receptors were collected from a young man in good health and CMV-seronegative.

CDR3 amino acids: CASSPRLGGSSYEQYF. CDR3 sequence (DNA): TGTGCCAGCAGCCCCCGACTTGGCGGGAGCTCCTACGAGCAGTACTTC. The chain carries TRBV7-2 and TRBJ2-7, with 7 bases fitting TRBD2. Trimming took 5 bases from V and 0 from J; bases not matched to a gene: 10. Per the germline V gene, CDR1 is SGHTA and CDR2 is FQGNSA. The length of the CDR3 is 16 residues.

CDR3 region: CASSLRGQPQHF. In DNA, the CDR3 is TGTGCCAGTTCCCTCAGGGGGCAGCCCCAGCATTTT. The rearrangement joins TRBV5-6 to TRBJ1-5; TRBD1 matches at 7 bases. CDR1 SGHDT and CDR2 YYEEEE come from the germline V gene. The V gene end was trimmed by 8 bases and the J gene end by 7 bases; junction bases not matched to a gene: 6. The CDR3 covers 12 residues.

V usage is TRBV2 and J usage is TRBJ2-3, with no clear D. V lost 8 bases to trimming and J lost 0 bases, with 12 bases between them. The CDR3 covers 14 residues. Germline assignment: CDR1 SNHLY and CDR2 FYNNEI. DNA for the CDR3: TGTGCCAGCTTTCGCGAACCTAGCACAGATACGCAGTATTTT. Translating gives CASFREPSTDTQYF.

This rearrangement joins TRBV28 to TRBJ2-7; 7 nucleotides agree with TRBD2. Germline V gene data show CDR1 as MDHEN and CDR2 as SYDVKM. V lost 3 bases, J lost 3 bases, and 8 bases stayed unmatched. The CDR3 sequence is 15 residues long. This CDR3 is CASSFLSGAYYEQYF. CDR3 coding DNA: TGTGCCAGCAGTTTTTTGAGCGGGGCCTACTACGAGCAGTACTTC.

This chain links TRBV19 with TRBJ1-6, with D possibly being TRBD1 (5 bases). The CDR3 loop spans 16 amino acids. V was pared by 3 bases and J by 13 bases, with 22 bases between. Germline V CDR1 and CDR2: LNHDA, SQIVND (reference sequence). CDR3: CASSMGGRTPSRPLHF. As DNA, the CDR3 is TGTGCCAGTAGTATGGGGGGACGGACCCCGTCGCGGCCCCTCCACTTT.

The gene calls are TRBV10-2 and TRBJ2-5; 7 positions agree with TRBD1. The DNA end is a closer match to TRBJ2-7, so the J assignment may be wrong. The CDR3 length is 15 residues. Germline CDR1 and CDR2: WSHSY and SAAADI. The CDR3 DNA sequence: TGCGCCAGCAGTGAGTCGAGACAGGGCCCCTACGAGCAGTACTTC. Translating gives CASSESRQGPYEQYF.

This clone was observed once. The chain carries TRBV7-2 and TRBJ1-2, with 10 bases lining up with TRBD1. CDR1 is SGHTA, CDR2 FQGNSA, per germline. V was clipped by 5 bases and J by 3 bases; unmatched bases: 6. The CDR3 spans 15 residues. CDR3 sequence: CASSPRQGAHYGYTF. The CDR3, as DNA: TGTGCCAGCAGCCCGCGACAGGGGGCCCACTATGGCTACACCTTC.

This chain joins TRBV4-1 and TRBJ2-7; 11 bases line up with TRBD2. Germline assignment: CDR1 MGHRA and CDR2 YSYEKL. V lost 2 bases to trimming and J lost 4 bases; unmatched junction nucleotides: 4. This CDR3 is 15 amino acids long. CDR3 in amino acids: CASSQPTSGNYEQYF. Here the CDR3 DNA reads TGCGCCAGCAGCCAACCGACTAGCGGGAATTACGAGCAGTACTTC.

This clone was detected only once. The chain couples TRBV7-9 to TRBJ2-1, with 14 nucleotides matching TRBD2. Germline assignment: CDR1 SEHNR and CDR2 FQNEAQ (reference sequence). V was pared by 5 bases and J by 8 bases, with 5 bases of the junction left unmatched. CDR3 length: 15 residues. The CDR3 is CASSRGLAGVHEQFF. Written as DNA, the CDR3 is TGTGCCAGCAGCCGGGGACTAGCGGGAGTTCATGAGCAGTTCTTC.

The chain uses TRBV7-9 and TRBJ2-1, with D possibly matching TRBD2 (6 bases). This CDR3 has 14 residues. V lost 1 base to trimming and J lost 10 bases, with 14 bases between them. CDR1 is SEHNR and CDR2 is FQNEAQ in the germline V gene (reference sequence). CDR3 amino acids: CASSLGVSGGEQFF. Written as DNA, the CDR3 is TGTGCCAGCAGCTTAGGGGTTTCTGGGGGGGAGCAGTTCTTC.

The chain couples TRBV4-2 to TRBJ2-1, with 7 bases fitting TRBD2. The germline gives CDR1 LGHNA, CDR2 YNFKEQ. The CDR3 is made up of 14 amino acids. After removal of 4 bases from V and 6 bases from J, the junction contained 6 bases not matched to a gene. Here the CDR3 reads CASSPRTSVNEQFF. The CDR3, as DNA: TGTGCCAGCAGCCCAAGGACTAGTGTCAATGAGCAGTTCTTC.

CDR3 loop: CASSVEESDRGRRNTIYF. The CDR3, as DNA: TGTGCCAGCAGCGTAGAGGAGTCGGACAGGGGGCGTAGAAACACCATATATTTT. The V and J genes are TRBV9 and TRBJ1-3; TRBD1 agrees at 11 bases. This CDR3 is 18 amino acids long. Germline CDR1 reads SGDLS; CDR2 reads YYNGEE. Germline trimming cut 0 bases from V and 5 bases from J; bases unmatched to any gene: 10.

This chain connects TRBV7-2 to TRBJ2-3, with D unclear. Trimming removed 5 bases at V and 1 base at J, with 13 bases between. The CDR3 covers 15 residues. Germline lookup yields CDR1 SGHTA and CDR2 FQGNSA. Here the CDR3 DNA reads TGTGCCAGCAGCCGAGCGCGTCAGCGCACAGATACGCAGTATTTT. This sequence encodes CASSRARQRTDTQYF.

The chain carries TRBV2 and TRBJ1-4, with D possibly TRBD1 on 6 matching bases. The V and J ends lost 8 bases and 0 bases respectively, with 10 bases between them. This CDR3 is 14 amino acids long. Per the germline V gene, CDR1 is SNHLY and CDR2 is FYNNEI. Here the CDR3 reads CASGDITTNEKLFF. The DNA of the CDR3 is TGTGCCAGCGGGGACATCACAACTAATGAAAAACTGTTTTTT. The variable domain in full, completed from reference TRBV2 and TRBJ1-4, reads EPEVTQTPSHQVTQMGQEVILRCVPISNHLYFYWYRQILGQKVEFLVSFYNNEISEKSEIFDDQFSVERPDGSNFTLKIRSTKLEDSAMYFCASGDITTNEKLFFGSGTQLSVL.

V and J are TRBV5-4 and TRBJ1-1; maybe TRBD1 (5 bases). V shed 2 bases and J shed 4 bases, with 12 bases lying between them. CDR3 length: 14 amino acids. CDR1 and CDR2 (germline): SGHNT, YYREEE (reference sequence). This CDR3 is CASSLQVVGTEAFF. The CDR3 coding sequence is TGTGCCAGCAGCTTACAGGTAGTGGGCACTGAAGCTTTCTTT.

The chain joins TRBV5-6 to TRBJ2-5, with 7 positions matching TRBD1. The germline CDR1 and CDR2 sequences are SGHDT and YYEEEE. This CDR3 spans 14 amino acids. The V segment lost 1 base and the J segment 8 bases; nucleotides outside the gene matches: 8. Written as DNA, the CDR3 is TGTGCCAGCAGCTTGTCCGGCACAGGGGCTACCCAGTACTTC. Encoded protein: CASSLSGTGATQYF.

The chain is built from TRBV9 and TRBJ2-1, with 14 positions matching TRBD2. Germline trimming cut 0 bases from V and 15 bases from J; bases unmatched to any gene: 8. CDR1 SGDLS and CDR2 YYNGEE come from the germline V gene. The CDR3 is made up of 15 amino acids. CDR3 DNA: TGTGCCAGCAGCGTAGGGACTAGCGGGGGGACCAGCGCGTTCTTC. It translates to CASSVGTSGGTSAFF.

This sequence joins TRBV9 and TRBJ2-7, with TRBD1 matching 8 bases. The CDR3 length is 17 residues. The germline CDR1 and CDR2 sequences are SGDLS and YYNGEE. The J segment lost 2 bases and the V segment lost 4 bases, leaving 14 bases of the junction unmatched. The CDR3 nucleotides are TGTGCCAGCAGCCCCGTCCCGGAGGGGGACAGGACCTACGAGCAGTACTTC. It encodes CASSPVPEGDRTYEQYF.

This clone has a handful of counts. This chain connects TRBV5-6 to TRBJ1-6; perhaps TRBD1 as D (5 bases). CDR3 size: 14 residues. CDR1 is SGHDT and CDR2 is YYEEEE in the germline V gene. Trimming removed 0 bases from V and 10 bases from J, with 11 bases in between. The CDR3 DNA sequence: TGTGCCAGCAGCTTGGTGCAGGGTAGGTCACCCCTCCACTTT. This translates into CASSLVQGRSPLHF.

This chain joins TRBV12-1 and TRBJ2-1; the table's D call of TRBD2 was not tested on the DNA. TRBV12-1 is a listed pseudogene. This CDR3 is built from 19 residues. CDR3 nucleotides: TGTGCCAGCAGCCATTATGACTACTCGTGGGTCCCTCTTTACGATGAGCAGTTCTTC. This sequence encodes CASSHYDYSWVPLYDEQFF.

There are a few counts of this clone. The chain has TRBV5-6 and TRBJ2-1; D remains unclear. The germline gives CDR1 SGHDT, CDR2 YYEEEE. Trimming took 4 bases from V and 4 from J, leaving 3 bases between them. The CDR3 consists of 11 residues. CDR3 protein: CASSQYNEQFF. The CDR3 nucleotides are TGTGCCAGCAGCCAATACAATGAGCAGTTCTTC.

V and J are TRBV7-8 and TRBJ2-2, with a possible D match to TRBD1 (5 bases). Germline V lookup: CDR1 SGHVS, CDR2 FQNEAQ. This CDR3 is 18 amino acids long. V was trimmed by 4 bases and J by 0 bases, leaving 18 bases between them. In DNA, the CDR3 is TGTGCCAGCAGCTCACACACCGCAGGGTTTCCGAACACCGGGGAGCTGTTTTTT. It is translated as CASSSHTAGFPNTGELFF.

CDR3 nucleotides: TGTGCCAGCAGCCCGCGGACAGGTCCGCTCCCAGAAGCTTTCTTT. Translating gives CASSPRTGPLPEAFF. J is TRBJ1-1 and V is TRBV7-6, with 7 bases matching TRBD1. Germline assignment: CDR1 SGHVS and CDR2 FNYEAQ. The CDR3 has 15 residues. V was pared by 5 bases and J by 8 bases, with 14 bases of the junction left unmatched.

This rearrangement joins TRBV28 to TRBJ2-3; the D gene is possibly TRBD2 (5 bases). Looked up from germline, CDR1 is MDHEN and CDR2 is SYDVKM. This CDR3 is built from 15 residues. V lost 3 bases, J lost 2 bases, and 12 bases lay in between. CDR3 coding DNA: TGTGCCAGCAGTTTCGAGCGGACGATCACAGATACGCAGTATTTT. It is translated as CASSFERTITDTQYF.

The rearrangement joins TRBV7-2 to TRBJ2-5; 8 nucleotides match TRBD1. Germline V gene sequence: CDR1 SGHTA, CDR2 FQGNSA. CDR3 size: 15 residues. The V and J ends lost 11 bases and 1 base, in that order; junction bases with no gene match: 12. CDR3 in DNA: TGTGCCGGATCTCAGGGGGCCCTTACCCAAGAGACCCAGTACTTC. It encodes CAGSQGALTQETQYF.

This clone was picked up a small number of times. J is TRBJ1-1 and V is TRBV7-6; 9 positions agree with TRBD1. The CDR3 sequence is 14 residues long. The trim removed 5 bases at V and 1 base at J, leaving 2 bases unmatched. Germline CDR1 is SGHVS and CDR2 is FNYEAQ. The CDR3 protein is CASSPDRGNTEAFF. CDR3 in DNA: TGTGCCAGCAGCCCGGACAGGGGGAACACTGAAGCTTTCTTT. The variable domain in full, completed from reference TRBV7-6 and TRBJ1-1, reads GAGVSQSPRYKVTKRGQDVALRCDPISGHVSLYWYRQALGQGPEFLTYFNYEAQQDKSGLPNDRFSAERPEGSISTLTIQRTEQRDSAMYRCASSPDRGNTEAFFGQGTRLTVV.